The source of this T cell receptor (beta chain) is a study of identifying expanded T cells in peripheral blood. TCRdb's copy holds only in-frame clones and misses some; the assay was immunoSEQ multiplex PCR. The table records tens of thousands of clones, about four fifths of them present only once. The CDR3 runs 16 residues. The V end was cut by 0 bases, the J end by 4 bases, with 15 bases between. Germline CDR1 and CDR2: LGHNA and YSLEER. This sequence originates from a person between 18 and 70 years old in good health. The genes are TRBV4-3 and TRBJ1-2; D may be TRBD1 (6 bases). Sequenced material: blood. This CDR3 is CASSQDISGQFYGYTF. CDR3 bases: TGCGCCAGCAGCCAAGATATATCGGGACAATTCTATGGCTACACCTTC.